A selection of T cell receptor beta chains follows, all from one sample in a study of Tregs in tolerant kidney transplant recipients. Profiled with immunoSEQ multiplex PCR; TCRdb holds only in-frame clones, not every one. Altogether about 56,000 clones are present, around 83% being singletons, with the ten largest covering about 5%. Sequenced sample: CD4+ T cells from blood. The source of these receptors is a human donor in good health. Each CDR3 is given with its conserved first and last residue.

V gene: TRBV6-5
J gene: TRBJ2-1
CDR3 protein: CASSYSRGNEQFF

V gene: TRBV18
J gene: TRBJ2-7
CDR3 protein: CASSKKNGDGEQYF

V gene: TRBV10-3
J gene: TRBJ1-2
CDR3 protein: CAISDTTGGLGYTF

V gene: TRBV4-2
J gene: TRBJ1-1
CDR3 protein: CASSQAAGMDTEAFF

V gene: TRBV5-6
J gene: TRBJ2-7
CDR3 protein: CASNLLPSREQYF

V gene: TRBV5-1
J gene: TRBJ2-3
CDR3 protein: CASSMGNQADTQYF

V gene: TRBV5-1
J gene: TRBJ2-7
CDR3 protein: CASSKLAGGPYEQYF

V gene: TRBV23-1
J gene: TRBJ2-6
CDR3 protein: CASTQVRDGTGANVLTF

V gene: TRBV28
J gene: TRBJ1-4
CDR3 protein: CASRGGTNEKLFF

V gene: TRBV7-9
J gene: TRBJ2-5
CDR3 protein: CASSTSGGAGTQYF

V gene: TRBV5-1
J gene: TRBJ1-2
CDR3 protein: CASSLVGTGYGYTF

V gene: TRBV6-5
J gene: TRBJ1-2
CDR3 protein: CASSPRDRAGYTF

V gene: TRBV6-5
J gene: TRBJ2-7
CDR3 protein: CAGGRGSYEQYF

V gene: TRBV19
J gene: TRBJ2-6
CDR3 protein: CASSMDRKSSGANVLTF

V gene: TRBV18
J gene: TRBJ1-1
CDR3 protein: CASSPDRTYTEAFF

V gene: TRBV1
J gene: TRBJ1-1
CDR3 protein: CISSQDPGGTEAFF

V gene: TRBV4-3
J gene: TRBJ2-5
CDR3 protein: CASSLRDPRYQETQYF

V gene: TRBV7-2
J gene: TRBJ2-5
CDR3 protein: CASTPASRETQYF

V gene: TRBV30
J gene: TRBJ2-1
CDR3 protein: CAWSVLRNPYNEQFF

V gene: TRBV30
J gene: TRBJ2-7
CDR3 protein: CAWSKGGSGIRREQYF

V gene: TRBV7-9
J gene: TRBJ2-3
CDR3 protein: CASSRFPQRSTDTQYF

V gene: TRBV4-2
J gene: TRBJ2-7
CDR3 protein: CASSQPGTRTYEQYF

V gene: TRBV28
J gene: TRBJ2-3
CDR3 protein: CASSLPSAITDTQYF

V gene: TRBV7-2
J gene: TRBJ1-2
CDR3 protein: CASSRGGADYGYTF

V gene: TRBV7-9
J gene: TRBJ2-5
CDR3 protein: CASSLLGAGPVETQYF

V gene: TRBV9
J gene: TRBJ2-1
CDR3 protein: CASSEGLNEQFF

V gene: TRBV28
J gene: TRBJ1-6
CDR3 protein: CASSLVSLSYNSPLHF